A selection of T cell receptor beta chains follows, all from one sample in a study of circulating and synovial CD4+ cells in juvenile arthritis. The table came from immunoSEQ multiplex PCR; TCRdb's copy has only in-frame clones and leaves some out. The table shows 30,000 to 40,000 clones, with roughly 95% occurring only once. The specimen was CD4+ T cells from blood. Every receptor here comes from a human donor with juvenile idiopathic arthritis. The CDR3 runs from the conserved cysteine through the conserved F or W. The D gene is left open where the match is weak. A clone size is listed for some rows: how often the clone was seen (once, few, many), or a class if it is expanded.

cdr3_nt cdr3_aa d_call j_call clone_size v_call
TGTGCCAGCAGTGCACGGGTACCCTTAGGAACCGGGGAGCTGTTTTTT CASSARVPLGTGELFF - TRBJ2-2 - TRBV6-1
TGCGCCAGCAGCCCGGGACTCCCCCCAGAGACCCAGTACTTC CASSPGLPPETQYF - TRBJ2-5 - TRBV5-1
TGTGCCAGCAGTGAACACCAGGCCCCCTATAATTCCCCCCTCCACTTT CASSEHQAPYNSPLHF - TRBJ1-6 - TRBV25-1
TGTGCCAGTAGTACCCATGACAGGGGGAATCAGCCCCAGCATTTT CASSTHDRGNQPQHF TRBD1 TRBJ1-5 - TRBV19
TGTGCCAGCAGCCGCTGGACAGGGGGAGTAAGGACTGAAGCTTTCTTT CASSRWTGGVRTEAFF TRBD1 TRBJ1-1 - TRBV9
TGTGCCAGCAGTGAAGGCGGCGGTGTCTATGGCTACACCTTC CASSEGGGVYGYTF - TRBJ1-2 - TRBV2
TGTGCCAGCAGACCATGGGACGGACTAGCGGGAGGGGTGTCCAAAAACATTCAGTACTTC CASRPWDGLAGGVSKNIQYF TRBD2 TRBJ2-4 - TRBV27
TGTGCCAGCAGTTTAGCCCGCTCTAACCCGAGACAGGGGCAACGGCGTAGCAATCAGCCCCAGCATTTT CASSLARSNPRQGQRRSNQPQHF TRBD1 TRBJ1-5 - TRBV27
TGTGCCAGCAGTGGGACTAGCGGGACCCCCTCTCCACGGTATTTT CASSGTSGTPSPRYF TRBD2 TRBJ2-3 once TRBV2
TGTGCCAGCAGCTTGGAGGGACAGGGGACTCAGCCCCAGCATTTT CASSLEGQGTQPQHF TRBD1 TRBJ1-5 - TRBV5-5
TGTGCCAGCTCTACTAGCGGGAGGCAGAGGTACGAGCAGTACTTC CASSTSGRQRYEQYF TRBD2 TRBJ2-7 once TRBV6-1
TGCGCCAGCAGCTCCAGCTCCTACGAGCAGTACTTC CASSSSSYEQYF - TRBJ2-7 - TRBV5-1
TGTGCCAGCAGCCCGGGGGGGACCTACGAGCAGTACTTC CASSPGGTYEQYF TRBD2 TRBJ2-7 - TRBV7-2
TGTGCCAGTAGTATTACTAGCGTGTACAATGAGCAGTTCTTC CASSITSVYNEQFF TRBD2 TRBJ2-1 - TRBV19
TGTGCCAGCAGCTTAGATTTCGGGGAAAAACTGTTTTTT CASSLDFGEKLFF - TRBJ1-4 - TRBV7-8
TGTGCCACCTCCAAACTCACAGATACGCAGTATTTT CATSKLTDTQYF - TRBJ2-3 - TRBV6-1
TGCGCCAGCAGCCCGCCGACAGGGTATGGCTACACCTTC CASSPPTGYGYTF TRBD1 TRBJ1-2 - TRBV5-1
TGTGCTAGCAGCTTAGAACAGGGAGAGACCCAGTACTTC CASSLEQGETQYF - TRBJ2-5 - TRBV7-7
TGTGCCAGCAGTTTGCGGGCAGCGGTCGCGGCTGGGGAGCTGTTTTTT CASSLRAAVAAGELFF - TRBJ2-2 - TRBV28
TGTGCCAGCAGGACCGGGACAGGGTTCACAGATACGCAGTATTTT CASRTGTGFTDTQYF TRBD1 TRBJ2-3 - TRBV2